A single sample gave rise to the 10 T cell receptor beta chains below, sequenced in a study of T cells in localized non-small cell lung cancer. Generated by immunoSEQ multiplex PCR, the TCRdb table keeps only in-frame clones and is missing some. The data hold about 41,000 clones, with approximately 91% observed a single time. The material was peripheral blood, obtained before any cancer treatment. Source of these receptors: a female donor of 60 years or more with stage I squamous cell lung carcinoma.

The chain has TRBV27 and TRBJ2-2, with 11 bases matching TRBD2. In germline, CDR1 is MNHEY, CDR2 SMNVEV (reference sequence). V trimming: 3 bases; J trimming: 7 bases; junction bases outside the gene matches: 10. The CDR3 spans 17 residues. CDR3 DNA: TGTGCCAGCAGTTTCACTAGCGGGAGTTTTATTGGCGGGGAGCTGTTTTTT. The encoded protein is CASSFTSGSFIGGELFF.

This clone appeared a single time. V is TRBV14 and J is TRBJ2-1; D ambiguous. The V and J ends lost 3 bases and 10 bases respectively, with 7 bases between them. CDR3 size: 11 residues. Germline V gives CDR1 SGHDN, CDR2 FVKESK. The CDR3 protein is CASSHLGEQFF. CDR3 nucleotide sequence: TGTGCCAGCAGCCATCTGGGAGAGCAGTTCTTC. The whole variable domain, remainder taken from reference TRBV14 and TRBJ2-1, is EAGVTQFPSHSVIEKGQTVTLRCDPISGHDNLYWYRRVMGKEIKFLLHFVKESKQDESGMPNNRFLAERTGGTYSTLKVQPAELEDSGVYFCASSHLGEQFFGPGTRLTVL.

CDR3 amino acids: CASSQVDIGGGGTNEKLFF. Written as DNA, the CDR3 is TGCGCCAGCAGCCAAGTGGATATAGGCGGAGGGGGAACTAATGAAAAACTGTTTTTT. The V call is TRBV4-1, the J call TRBJ1-4, with a weak D call TRBD1 (6 bases). This CDR3 spans 19 amino acids. CDR1 is MGHRA and CDR2 is YSYEKL in the germline V gene. Trimming removed 1 base from V and 1 base from J, with 19 bases in between.

The chain uses TRBV4-3 and TRBJ2-2, with 7 bases identical to TRBD1. Germline trimming cut 2 bases from V and 7 bases from J; bases unmatched to any gene: 7. Germline CDR1 LGHNA, CDR2 YSLEER. This CDR3 has 15 amino acids. As DNA, the CDR3 is TGCGCCAGCAGCCAAAATGACAGGGTTAGCGGGGAGCTGTTTTTT. Translation gives CASSQNDRVSGELFF.

This clone was seen only once. This sequence joins TRBV6-5 and TRBJ1-3; 7 bases align to TRBD1. The CDR3 extends over 14 amino acids. Germline trimming cut 2 bases from V and 10 bases from J; bases unmatched to any gene: 8. The germline CDR1 and CDR2 sequences are MNHEY and SVGAGI. The CDR3 nucleotides read TGTGCCAGCAGTTACACAGGGACAGAAGGGACCATATATTTT. This encodes CASSYTGTEGTIYF.

The rearrangement uses TRBV2 and TRBJ1-5, with 8 bases lining up with TRBD1. The CDR3 has 15 amino acids. Germline loops: CDR1 SNHLY, CDR2 FYNNEI. V was pared by 8 bases and J by 3 bases, with 9 bases of the junction left unmatched. As DNA, the CDR3 is TGTGCCAGCTCCACTGGGGGACAGGTCAATCAGCCCCAGCATTTT. Amino acid sequence: CASSTGGQVNQPQHF.

This chain joins TRBV5-5 and TRBJ2-1, with D unclear. V shed 2 bases and J shed 0 bases, with 6 bases lying between them. This CDR3 region has 14 residues. Germline lookup yields CDR1 SGHKS and CDR2 YYEKEE (reference sequence). The CDR3 protein is CASSFEDSYNEQFF. DNA for the CDR3: TGTGCCAGCAGCTTTGAAGACTCCTACAATGAGCAGTTCTTC.

The chain recombines TRBV7-9 with TRBJ2-1; D call uncertain. Trimming cost V 3 bases and J 7 bases, with 10 bases left between them. CDR3 size: 13 residues. Germline-derived CDR1 and CDR2 are SEHNR and FQNEAQ (reference sequence). The CDR3 here is CASSLVAPNEQFF. The DNA of the CDR3 is TGTGCCAGCAGCTTGGTGGCTCCAAATGAGCAGTTCTTC.

CDR3 protein: CAISAAGTSPNNEQFF. The CDR3 DNA sequence: TGTGCCATCAGTGCCGCAGGGACTTCCCCAAACAATGAGCAGTTCTTC. The chain recombines TRBV10-3 with TRBJ2-1, with D tentatively TRBD2 (6 bases). V lost 4 bases and J lost 5, with 18 bases in between. Per germline, CDR1 ENHRY and CDR2 SYGVKD. CDR3 length: 16 residues.

The V call is TRBV7-6, the J call TRBJ1-1, with no clear D. Germline V gene data show CDR1 as SGHVS and CDR2 as FNYEAQ. V was clipped by 4 bases and J by 4 bases, with 16 bases between them. CDR3 length: 15 residues. CDR3 protein: CASSYDPNGGTEAFF. The CDR3 region has the DNA TGTGCCAGCAGCTACGACCCCAACGGTGGCACTGAAGCTTTCTTT.